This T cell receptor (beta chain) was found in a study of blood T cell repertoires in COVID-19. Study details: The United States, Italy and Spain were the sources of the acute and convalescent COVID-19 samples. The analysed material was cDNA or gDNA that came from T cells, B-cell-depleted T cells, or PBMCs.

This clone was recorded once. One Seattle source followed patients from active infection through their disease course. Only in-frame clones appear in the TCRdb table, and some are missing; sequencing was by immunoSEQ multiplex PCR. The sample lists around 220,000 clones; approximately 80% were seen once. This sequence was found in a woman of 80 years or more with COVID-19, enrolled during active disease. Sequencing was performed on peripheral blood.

CDR3 coding DNA: TGTGCCAGCAGGTCCGGGACAGGGGGCTTCCGCGTCCTGACTTTC. Translating it yields CASRSGTGGFRVLTF. The J gene is TRBJ2-6, the V gene TRBV27, with 12 bases fitting TRBD1. Per the germline V gene, CDR1 is MNHEY and CDR2 is SMNVEV (reference sequence). This CDR3 comprises 15 residues. With 6 bases clipped from V and 12 bases from J, the junction kept 9 bases outside the gene matches. The full variable domain, completed using reference TRBV27 and TRBJ2-6, is EAQVTQNPRYLITVTGKKLTVTCSQNMNHEYMSWYRQDPGLGLRQIYYSMNVEVTDKGDVPEGYKVSRKEKRNFPLILESPSPNQTSLYFCASRSGTGGFRVLTFGAGSRLTVL.